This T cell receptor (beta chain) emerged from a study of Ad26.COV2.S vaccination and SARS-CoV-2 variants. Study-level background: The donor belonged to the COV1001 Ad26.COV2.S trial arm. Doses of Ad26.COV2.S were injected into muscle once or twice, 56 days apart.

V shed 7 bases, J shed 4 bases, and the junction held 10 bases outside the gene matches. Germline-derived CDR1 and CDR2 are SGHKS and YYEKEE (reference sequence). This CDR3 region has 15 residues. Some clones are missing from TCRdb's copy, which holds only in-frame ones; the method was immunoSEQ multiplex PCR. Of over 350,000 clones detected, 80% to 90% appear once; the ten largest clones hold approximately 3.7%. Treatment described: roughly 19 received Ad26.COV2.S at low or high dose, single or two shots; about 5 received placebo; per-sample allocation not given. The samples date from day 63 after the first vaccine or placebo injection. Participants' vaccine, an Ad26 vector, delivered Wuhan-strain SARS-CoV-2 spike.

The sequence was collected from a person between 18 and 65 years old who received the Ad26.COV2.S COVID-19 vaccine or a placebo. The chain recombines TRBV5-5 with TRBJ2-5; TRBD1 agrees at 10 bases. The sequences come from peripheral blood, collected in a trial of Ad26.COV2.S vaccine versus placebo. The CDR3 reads CASLRWRTGGETQYF. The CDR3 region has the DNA TGTGCCAGCTTACGATGGAGGACAGGGGGAGAGACCCAGTACTTC.